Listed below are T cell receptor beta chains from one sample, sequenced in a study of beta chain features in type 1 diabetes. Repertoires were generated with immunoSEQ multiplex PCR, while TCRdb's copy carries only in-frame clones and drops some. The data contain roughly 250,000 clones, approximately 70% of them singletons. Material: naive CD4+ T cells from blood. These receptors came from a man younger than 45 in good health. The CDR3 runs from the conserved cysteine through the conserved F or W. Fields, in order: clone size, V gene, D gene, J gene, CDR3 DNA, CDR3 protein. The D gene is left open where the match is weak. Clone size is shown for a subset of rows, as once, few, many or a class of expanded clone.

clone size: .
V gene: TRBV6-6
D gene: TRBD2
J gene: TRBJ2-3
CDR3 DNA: TGTGCCAGCAGTTACTCGCTAGCGGGGGGCACAGATACGCAGTATTTT
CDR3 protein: CASSYSLAGGTDTQYF

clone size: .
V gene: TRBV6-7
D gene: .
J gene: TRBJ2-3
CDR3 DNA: TGTGCCAGCAGTTATGTGCCACCCAAACGCACAGATACGCAGTATTTT
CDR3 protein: CASSYVPPKRTDTQYF

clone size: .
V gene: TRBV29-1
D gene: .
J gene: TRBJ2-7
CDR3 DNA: TGCAGCGCGATCACCCCCGAGGGAGACTACGAGCAGTACTTC
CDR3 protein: CSAITPEGDYEQYF

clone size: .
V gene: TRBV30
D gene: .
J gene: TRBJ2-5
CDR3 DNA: TGTGCCTTCGCTAGACAAGAGACCCAGTACTTC
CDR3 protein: CAFARQETQYF

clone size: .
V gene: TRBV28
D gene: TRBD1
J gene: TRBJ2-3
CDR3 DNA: TGTGCCAGCAGTCTCACTCCTCGACAGGGTGGCACAGATACGCAGTATTTT
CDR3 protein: CASSLTPRQGGTDTQYF

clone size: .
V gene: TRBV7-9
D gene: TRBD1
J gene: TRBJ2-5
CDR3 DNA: TGTGCCAGCGGAGGACAGGGGCAAGAGACCCAGTACTTC
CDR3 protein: CASGGQGQETQYF

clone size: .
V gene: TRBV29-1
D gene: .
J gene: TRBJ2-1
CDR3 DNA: TGCAGCGTTGAAGAGCATGAGCAGTTCTTC
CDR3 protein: CSVEEHEQFF

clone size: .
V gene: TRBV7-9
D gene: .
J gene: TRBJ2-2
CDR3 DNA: TGTGCCACCACTGAGCCGGGGTCCGGGGAGCTGTTTTTT
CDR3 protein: CATTEPGSGELFF

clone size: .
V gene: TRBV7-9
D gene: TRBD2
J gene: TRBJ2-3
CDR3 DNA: TGTGCCAGCAGCTTAGGTAGCGGGAGAACAGATACGCAGTATTTT
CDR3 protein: CASSLGSGRTDTQYF

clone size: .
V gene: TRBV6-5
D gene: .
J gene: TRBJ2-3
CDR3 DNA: TGTGCCAGCAGTTTTACAGCTAGCACAGATACGCAGTATTTT
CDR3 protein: CASSFTASTDTQYF

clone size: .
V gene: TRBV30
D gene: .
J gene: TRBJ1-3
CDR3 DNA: TGTGCCTGGAGTGTACTTGCTGGAAACACCATATATTTT
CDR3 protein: CAWSVLAGNTIYF

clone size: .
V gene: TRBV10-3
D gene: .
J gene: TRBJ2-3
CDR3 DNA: TGTGCCATCAGTGAGTCCGTGTTGAGGACTACGACTAGCACAGATACGCAGTATTTT
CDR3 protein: CAISESVLRTTTSTDTQYF

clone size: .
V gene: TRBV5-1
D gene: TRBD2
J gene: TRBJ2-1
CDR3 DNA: TGCGCCAGCAGCTCGCCCGGGGGGTATAGGGATGAGCAGTTCTTC
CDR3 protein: CASSSPGGYRDEQFF

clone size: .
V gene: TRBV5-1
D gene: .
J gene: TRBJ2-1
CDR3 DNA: TGCGCCAGCAGCTTGGGGTCCGTCTTAAATGAGCAGTTCTTC
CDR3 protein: CASSLGSVLNEQFF

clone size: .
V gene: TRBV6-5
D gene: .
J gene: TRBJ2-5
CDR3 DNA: TGTGCCAGCAGGGTAGGGGGGGTCCTCAAAGAGACCCAGTACTTC
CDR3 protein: CASRVGGVLKETQYF

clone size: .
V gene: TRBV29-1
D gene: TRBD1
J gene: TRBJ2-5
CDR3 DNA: TGCAGCGTTGCCCGGACAGGAGAGACCCAGTACTTC
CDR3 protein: CSVARTGETQYF

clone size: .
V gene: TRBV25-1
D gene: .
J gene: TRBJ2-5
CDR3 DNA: TGTGCCAGCAGGGGGCACGGCCAGACCCAGTACTTC
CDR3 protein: CASRGHGQTQYF

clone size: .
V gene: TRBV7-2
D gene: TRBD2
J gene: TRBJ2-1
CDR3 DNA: TGTGCCAGCAGCTTAGCCTCCGGGACTAGATCAAATGAGCAGTTCTTC
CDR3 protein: CASSLASGTRSNEQFF

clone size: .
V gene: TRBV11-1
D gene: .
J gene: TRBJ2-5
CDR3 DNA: TGTGCCAGCAGCTTAGGTCTCCAAGAGACCCAGTACTTC
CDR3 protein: CASSLGLQETQYF

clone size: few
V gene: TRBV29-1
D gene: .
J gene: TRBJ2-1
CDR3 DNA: TGCAGCGTTGCGGTAGGGCTAGCCTACAATGAGCAGTTCTTC
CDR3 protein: CSVAVGLAYNEQFF

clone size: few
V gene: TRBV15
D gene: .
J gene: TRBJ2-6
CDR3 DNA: TGTGCCACCAGCAGAGGTCCCTCTGGGGCCAACGTCCTGACTTTC
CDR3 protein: CATSRGPSGANVLTF

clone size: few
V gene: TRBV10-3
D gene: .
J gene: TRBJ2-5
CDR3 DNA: TGTGCCATGTCCCAGCGAGGGGAGACCCAGTACTTC
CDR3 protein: CAMSQRGETQYF

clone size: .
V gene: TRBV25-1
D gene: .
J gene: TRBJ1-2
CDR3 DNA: TGTGCCAGCAGTGAATTCGGGGATGGCTACACCTTC
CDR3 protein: CASSEFGDGYTF

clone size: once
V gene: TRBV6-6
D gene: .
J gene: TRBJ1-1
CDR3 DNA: TGTGCCAGCAGTTACAGGTTCGGCACTGAAGCTTTCTTT
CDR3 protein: CASSYRFGTEAFF

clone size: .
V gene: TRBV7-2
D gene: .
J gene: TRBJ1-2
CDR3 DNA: TGTGCCAGCAGCTTAGTTTTACACGGTTCTAACTATGGCTACACCTTC
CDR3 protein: CASSLVLHGSNYGYTF

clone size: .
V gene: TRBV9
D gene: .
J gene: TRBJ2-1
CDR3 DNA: TGTGCCAGCAGCAAAAGCACAGGCCCGGGAAGTTACAATGAGCAGTTCTTC
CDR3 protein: CASSKSTGPGSYNEQFF

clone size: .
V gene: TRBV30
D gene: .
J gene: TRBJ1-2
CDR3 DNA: TGTGCCTGGAGGCGGTTAACTAGTGGCTACACCTTC
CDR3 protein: CAWRRLTSGYTF

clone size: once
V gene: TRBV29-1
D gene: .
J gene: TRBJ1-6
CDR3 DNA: TGCAGCGTTGACCGGACAGCCAAATATAATTCACCCCTCCACTTT
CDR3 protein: CSVDRTAKYNSPLHF

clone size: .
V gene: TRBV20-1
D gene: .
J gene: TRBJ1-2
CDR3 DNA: TGCAGTGCTACCGATAACTATGGCTACACCTTC
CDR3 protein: CSATDNYGYTF

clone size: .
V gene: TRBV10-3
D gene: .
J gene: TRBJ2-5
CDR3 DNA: TGTGCCATCAGTGAGTCGATAGCGGCCACGGCTGAGAGCCAGTACTTC
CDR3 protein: CAISESIAATAESQYF

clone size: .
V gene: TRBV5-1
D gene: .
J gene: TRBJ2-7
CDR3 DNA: TGCGCCAGCAGCCTGATGGGGTCCCTAGCGAGTTTCTACGAGCAGTACTTC
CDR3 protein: CASSLMGSLASFYEQYF